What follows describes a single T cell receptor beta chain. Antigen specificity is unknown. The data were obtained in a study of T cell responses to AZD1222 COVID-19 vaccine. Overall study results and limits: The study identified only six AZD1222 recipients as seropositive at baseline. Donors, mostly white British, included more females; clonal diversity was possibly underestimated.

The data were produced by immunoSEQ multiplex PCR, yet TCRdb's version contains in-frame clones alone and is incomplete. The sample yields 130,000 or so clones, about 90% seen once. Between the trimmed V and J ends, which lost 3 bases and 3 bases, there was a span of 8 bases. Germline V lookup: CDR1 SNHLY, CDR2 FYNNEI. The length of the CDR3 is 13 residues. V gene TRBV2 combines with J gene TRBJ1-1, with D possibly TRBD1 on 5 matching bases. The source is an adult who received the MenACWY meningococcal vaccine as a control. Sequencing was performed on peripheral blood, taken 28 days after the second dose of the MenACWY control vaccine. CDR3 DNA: TGTGCCAGCAGTGATCAGGGCTACACTGAAGCTTTCTTT. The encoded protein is CASSDQGYTEAFF.